The sequence of this T cell receptor (beta chain) was determined in a study of T-cell memory formation after mild COVID-19. Study summary: TCR clusters were mostly confined to one donor each.

The 5'RACE method, run with constant-segment primers, produced TCR alpha and TCR beta cDNA libraries (carrying sample barcodes and UMIs). TCRdb called the 5' RACE reads again in MiXCR, with one record for every CDR3 protein. The sample contains 150,000 to 200,000 distinct CDR3 sequences, about a fifth of which appear only once. CDR1 and CDR2 (germline): PRHDT, FYEKMQ (reference sequence). V lost 3 bases and J lost 3, with 9 bases in between. The CDR3 runs 14 residues. Of note for this clonotype: Antigen unknown.

General observations from the study: Clones contracting over day 15 to 85 were CD4/CD8 balanced, with later expanders leaning CD4+. Whether second-wave clones peaking at day 37 were SARS-CoV-2 specific went unconfirmed.

The source of this sequence is an adult woman who had mild COVID-19 (a few samples of this study predate the infection). Cell type and time point are not known. The chain recombines TRBV13 with TRBJ1-5, with D unresolved. The sample was PBMCs or a T cell subset sorted from them (not recorded which). The CDR3 DNA is TGTGCCAGCAGCTTTGGCAGGTACAATCAGCCCCAGCATTTT. This sequence encodes CASSFGRYNQPQHF. Together with reference TRBV13 and TRBJ1-5, the CDR3 gives the full variable domain: AAGVIQSPRHLIKEKRETATLKCYPIPRHDTVYWYQQGPGQDPQFLISFYEKMQSDKGSIPDRFSAQQFSDYHSELNMSSLELGDSALYFCASSFGRYNQPQHFGDGTRLSIL.